These 8 T cell receptor beta chains were sequenced from one sample in a study of cytomegalovirus exposure and HLA in healthy donors. Vbeta (60) and Jbeta (13) primers were used in the PCR. The method was immunoSEQ multiplex PCR; TCRdb's version includes in-frame clones alone and lacks a portion of them. The sample consists of under 250,000 clones, over 75% of them appearing once. Sequencing was performed on PBMCs. The receptor source for this set is a woman aged 30 to 39 in good health and CMV-seronegative.

The J gene is TRBJ2-4, the V gene TRBV6-1; 8 bases fit TRBD1. Germline V gene sequence: CDR1 MNHNS, CDR2 SASEGT. Trimming cost V 5 bases and J 6 bases; bases outside gene matches: 9. The CDR3 contains 15 residues. The CDR3 nucleotides are TGTGCCAGCAGTTCTTTGACAGGGGCATCAAACATTCAGTACTTC. Residues: CASSSLTGASNIQYF.

The chain is built from TRBV28 and TRBJ2-3, with 7 nucleotides matching TRBD2. CDR3 length: 17 residues. CDR1 is MDHEN, CDR2 SYDVKM, per germline. The trim removed 6 bases at V and 0 bases at J, leaving 12 bases unmatched. CDR3 in amino acids: CASSRKRGSGSTDTQYF. The CDR3 DNA is TGTGCCAGCAGCCGCAAGAGAGGTAGCGGGAGCACAGATACGCAGTATTTT. Together with reference TRBV28 and TRBJ2-3, the CDR3 gives the full variable domain: DVKVTQSSRYLVKRTGEKVFLECVQDMDHENMFWYRQDPGLGLRLIYFSYDVKMKEKGDIPEGYSVSREKKERFSLILESASTNQTSMYLCASSRKRGSGSTDTQYFGPGTRLTVL.

V and J are TRBV15 and TRBJ2-3; TRBD2 is a possible D gene (5 bases). Trimming stripped 2 bases from V and 3 bases from J, with 12 bases between. The germline V gene has CDR1 LNHNV and CDR2 YYDKDF (reference sequence). The CDR3 extends over 15 amino acids. CDR3 loop: CATSRQPGYTDTQYF. CDR3 nucleotide sequence: TGTGCCACCAGCAGACAACCGGGGTATACAGATACGCAGTATTTT.

The CDR3: CASSGSGRAEAFF. In nucleotides, the CDR3 is TGTGCCAGCAGTGGGTCAGGGAGGGCTGAAGCTTTCTTT. The chain employs TRBV2 and TRBJ1-1, with a weak D call TRBD1 (5 bases). With 4 bases removed from V and 6 bases from J, the gap between germline ends came to 12 bases. CDR3 length equals 13 residues. Per germline, CDR1 SNHLY and CDR2 FYNNEI.

The chain recombines TRBV28 with TRBJ2-7, with 7 bases matching TRBD1. The CDR3 spans 15 residues. V shed 5 bases, J shed 2 bases, and the junction held 9 bases outside the gene matches. Germline V gene lookup returns CDR1 MDHEN and CDR2 SYDVKM. The CDR3 sequence is CASSRDSLVTYEQYF. The CDR3 coding sequence is TGTGCCAGCAGTCGGGACAGCCTGGTCACCTACGAGCAGTACTTC.

The V call is TRBV19, the J call TRBJ1-6; TRBD1 matches at 9 bases. The CDR3 spans 15 residues. V was pared by 6 bases and J by 7 bases, with 7 bases of the junction left unmatched. Germline values: CDR1 LNHDA, CDR2 SQIVND (reference sequence). CDR3 in amino acids: CASSWRQGGNSPLHF. The DNA for the CDR3 is TGTGCCAGTAGCTGGAGACAGGGGGGGAATTCACCCCTCCACTTT.

The chain couples TRBV5-4 to TRBJ1-1, with 7 bases lining up with TRBD1. CDR1 SGHNT and CDR2 YYREEE come from the germline V gene (reference sequence). This CDR3 has 13 residues. The V segment lost 3 bases and the J segment 5 bases; nucleotides outside the gene matches: 4. CDR3 sequence (DNA): TGTGCCAGCAGCTATAGACAGGGTACTGAAGCTTTCTTT. It is translated as CASSYRQGTEAFF. Full variable domain (rest looked up from reference TRBV5-4 and TRBJ1-1): ETGVTQSPTHLIKTRGQQVTLRCSSQSGHNTVSWYQQALGQGPQFIFQYYREEENGRGNFPPRFSGLQFPNYSSELNVNALELDDSALYLCASSYRQGTEAFFGQGTRLTVV.

The J gene is TRBJ2-7, the V gene TRBV19; TRBD2 agrees at 12 bases. CDR1 is LNHDA, CDR2 SQIVND, per germline (reference sequence). J was trimmed by 2 bases and V by 6 bases; bases with no gene match: 17. This CDR3 has 19 residues. CDR3 residues: CASSDYRDGTSGLTYEQYF. The CDR3 DNA reads TGTGCCAGTAGCGATTACAGGGACGGGACTAGCGGGTTAACCTACGAGCAGTACTTC.